The present T cell receptor beta chain was sequenced within a study of cytomegalovirus exposure and HLA in healthy donors. The V and J ends lost 4 bases and 12 bases, in that order; junction bases with no gene match: 11. The CDR3 length is 15 residues. Germline V lookup: CDR1 SGDLS, CDR2 YYNGEE. Clones were read by immunoSEQ multiplex PCR, and TCRdb kept only the in-frame ones, dropping some. The sample has around 70,000 clones; 91% are singletons. As concerns this clone: Its antigen is undetermined.

General study points: The study found most TCR sequences rare, yet found some public TCRs in many donors.

J is TRBJ2-1 and V is TRBV9, with TRBD2 matching 12 bases. Sample: PBMCs. This TCR was sampled from a man between 18 and 29 years old in good health and CMV-seronegative. The CDR3 nucleotides are TGTGCCAGCAGCCGACTAGCGGGAGCGTTCATGGGGCAGTTCTTC. Protein product: CASSRLAGAFMGQFF.